The sequence of this T cell receptor (beta chain) was determined in a study of shared clonotypes between healthy human individuals. As for the study in general: With ages of 18 to 49, the donors were two women and a few men.

Sequenced by immunoSEQ multiplex PCR; TCRdb stores in-frame clones only, minus some. The repertoire holds approximately 980,000 clones, with around three quarters as singletons. Trimming removed 2 bases from V and 2 bases from J; junction bases left unmatched: 7. Germline V lookup: CDR1 SGHRS, CDR2 YFSETQ. The CDR3 extends over 16 amino acids. The TCR sequence derives from a man aged 18-30 years in good health. The rearrangement links TRBV5-1 to TRBJ2-1; 7 bases are a match to TRBD1. Source material: memory CD4+ T cells sorted from blood. Subset meaning: CD45RA-negative fraction. The CDR3 DNA reads as TGCGCCAGCAGCTTTACAGGGGAAATTACCTACAATGAGCAGTTCTTC. The encoded protein is CASSFTGEITYNEQFF. Full variable domain (missing parts from reference TRBV5-1 and TRBJ2-1): KAGVTQTPRYLIKTRGQQVTLSCSPISGHRSVSWYQQTPGQGLQFLFEYFSETQRNKGNFPGRFSGRQFSNSRSEMNVSTLELGDSALYLCASSFTGEITYNEQFFGPGTRLTVL.